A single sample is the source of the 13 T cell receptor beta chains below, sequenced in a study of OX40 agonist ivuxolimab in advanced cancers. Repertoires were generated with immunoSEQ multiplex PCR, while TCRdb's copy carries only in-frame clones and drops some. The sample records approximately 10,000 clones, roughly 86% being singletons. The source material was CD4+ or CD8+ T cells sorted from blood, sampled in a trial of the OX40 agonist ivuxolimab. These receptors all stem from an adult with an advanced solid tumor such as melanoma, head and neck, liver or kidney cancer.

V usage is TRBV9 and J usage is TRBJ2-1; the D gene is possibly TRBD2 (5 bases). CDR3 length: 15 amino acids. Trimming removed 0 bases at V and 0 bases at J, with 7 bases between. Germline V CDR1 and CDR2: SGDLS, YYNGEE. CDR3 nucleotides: TGTGCCAGCAGCGTAGATCGGGGCTCCTACAATGAGCAGTTCTTC. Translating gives CASSVDRGSYNEQFF.

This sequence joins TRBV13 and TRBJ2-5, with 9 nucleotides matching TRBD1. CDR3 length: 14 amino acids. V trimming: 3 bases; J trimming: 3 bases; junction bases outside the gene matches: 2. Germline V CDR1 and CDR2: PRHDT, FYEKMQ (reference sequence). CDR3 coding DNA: TGTGCCAGCAGCTTCACAGGGGGCGAAGAGACCCAGTACTTC. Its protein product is CASSFTGGEETQYF.

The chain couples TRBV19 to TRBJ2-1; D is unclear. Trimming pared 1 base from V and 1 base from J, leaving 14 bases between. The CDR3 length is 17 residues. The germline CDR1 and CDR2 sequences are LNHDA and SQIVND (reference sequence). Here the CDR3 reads CASSIVLRTRSYNEQFF. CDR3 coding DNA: TGTGCCAGTAGTATAGTCCTGAGAACGAGGTCCTACAATGAGCAGTTCTTC.

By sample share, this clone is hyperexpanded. The DNA for the CDR3 is TGTGCCAGCAGCCCCGGACTAGCGGGGTCTTACTTC. This gives the protein CASSPGLAGSYF. V is TRBV7-9 and J is TRBJ2-7; the match to TRBD2 covers 12 bases. The germline V gene encodes CDR1 SEHNR and CDR2 FQNEAQ (reference sequence). The CDR3 loop spans 12 amino acids. V lost 5 bases, J lost 13 bases, and 6 bases stayed unmatched. Supplemented by reference TRBV7-9 and TRBJ2-7, the full variable domain reads DTGVSQNPRHKITKRGQNVTFRCDPISEHNRLYWYRQTLGQGPEFLTYFQNEAQLEKSRLLSDRFSAERPKGSFSTLEIQRTEQGDSAMYLCASSPGLAGSYFGPGTRLTVT.

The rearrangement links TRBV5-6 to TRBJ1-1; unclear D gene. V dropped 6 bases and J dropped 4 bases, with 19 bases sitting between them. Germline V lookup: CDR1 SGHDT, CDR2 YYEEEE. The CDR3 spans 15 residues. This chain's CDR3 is CASTLGWGDGTEAFF. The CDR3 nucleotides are TGTGCCAGCACCCTTGGGTGGGGTGACGGCACTGAAGCTTTCTTT.

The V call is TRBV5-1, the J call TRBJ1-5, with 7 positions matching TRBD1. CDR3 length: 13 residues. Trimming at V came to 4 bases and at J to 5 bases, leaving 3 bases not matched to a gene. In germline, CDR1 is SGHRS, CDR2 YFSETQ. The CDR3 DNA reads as TGCGCCAGCAGCCATACAGGGGATCAGCCCCAGCATTTT. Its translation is CASSHTGDQPQHF.

The CDR3 DNA sequence: TGTGCCAGCAGCGATAGCGGGGGGGTAGCCGGGGAGCTGTTTTTT. Translating it yields CASSDSGGVAGELFF. V and J are TRBV9 and TRBJ2-2; 11 bases match TRBD2. There are 15 residues in the CDR3. Germline CDR1 and CDR2: SGDLS and YYNGEE. With V trimmed by 3 bases and J by 6 bases, 4 bases remained unmatched. The whole variable domain, filled in from reference TRBV9 and TRBJ2-2, reads DSGVTQTPKHLITATGQRVTLRCSPRSGDLSVYWYQQSLDQGLQFLIQYYNGEERAKGNILERFSAQQFPDLHSELNLSSLELGDSALYFCASSDSGGVAGELFFGEGSRLTVL.

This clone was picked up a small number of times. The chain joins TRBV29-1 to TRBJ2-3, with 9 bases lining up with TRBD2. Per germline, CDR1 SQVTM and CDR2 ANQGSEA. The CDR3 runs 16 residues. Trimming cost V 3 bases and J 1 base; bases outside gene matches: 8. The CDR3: CSVDLEASGGTDTQYF. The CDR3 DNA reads TGCAGCGTTGACTTAGAAGCTAGCGGGGGCACAGATACGCAGTATTTT.

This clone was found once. Written as DNA, the CDR3 is TGTGCCAGTAGTATTGACAGGAGCGAGCAGTACTTC. Encoded protein: CASSIDRSEQYF. The chain employs TRBV19 and TRBJ2-7, with a possible D match to TRBD1 (6 bases). The CDR3 is 12 residues long. V was clipped by 3 bases and J by 6 bases, with 9 bases between them. Germline CDR1 reads LNHDA; CDR2 reads SQIVND (reference sequence).

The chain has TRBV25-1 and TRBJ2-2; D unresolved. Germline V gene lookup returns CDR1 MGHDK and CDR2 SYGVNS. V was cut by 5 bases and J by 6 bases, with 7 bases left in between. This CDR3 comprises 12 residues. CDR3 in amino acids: CASSTPPGELFF. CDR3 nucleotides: TGTGCCAGCAGTACTCCACCCGGGGAGCTGTTTTTT.

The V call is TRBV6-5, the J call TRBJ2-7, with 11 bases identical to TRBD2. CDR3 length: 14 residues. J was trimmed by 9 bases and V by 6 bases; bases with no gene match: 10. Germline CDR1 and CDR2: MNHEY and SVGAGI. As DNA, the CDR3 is TGTGCCAGCAGGGCTGGACTAGCGGGCTCGGGGCAGTACTTC. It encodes CASRAGLAGSGQYF.

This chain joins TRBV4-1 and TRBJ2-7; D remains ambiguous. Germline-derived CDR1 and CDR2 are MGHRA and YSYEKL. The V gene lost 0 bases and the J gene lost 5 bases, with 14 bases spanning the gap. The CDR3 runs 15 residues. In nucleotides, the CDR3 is TGCGCCAGCAGCCAAGATCTGGGCAACCACCACGAGCAGTACTTC. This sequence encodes CASSQDLGNHHEQYF.

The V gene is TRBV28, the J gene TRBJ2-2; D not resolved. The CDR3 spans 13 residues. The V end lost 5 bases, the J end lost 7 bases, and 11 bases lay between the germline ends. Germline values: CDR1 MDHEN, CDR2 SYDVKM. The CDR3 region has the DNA TGTGCCAGCAGTCCCGGACCGGGCGGGGAGCTGTTTTTT. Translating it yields CASSPGPGGELFF.